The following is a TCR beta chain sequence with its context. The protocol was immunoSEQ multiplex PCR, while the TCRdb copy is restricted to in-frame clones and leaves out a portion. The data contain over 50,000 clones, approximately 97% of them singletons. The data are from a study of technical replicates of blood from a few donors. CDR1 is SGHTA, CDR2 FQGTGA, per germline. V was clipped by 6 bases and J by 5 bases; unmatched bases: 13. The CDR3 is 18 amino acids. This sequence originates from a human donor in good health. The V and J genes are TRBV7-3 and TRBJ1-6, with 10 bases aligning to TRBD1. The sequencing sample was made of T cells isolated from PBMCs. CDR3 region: CASRSDRGRVIDNSPLHF. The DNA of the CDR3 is TGTGCCAGCAGAAGCGACAGGGGGCGCGTTATAGATAATTCACCCCTCCACTTT.